Below are 21 T cell receptor beta chains sequenced from a single sample in a study of T cell clonality in common variable immunodeficiency (dated by TCRdb to the mid-2010s). Libraries were constructed by the immunoSEQ multiplex PCR assay. Drawn from immuneACCESS, this table holds only the in-frame rearrangements with V and J called that TCRdb kept. Clones are partly lost; checked studies trace under half to an unresolved V gene and leave the rest unexplained. The table records about 66,000 clones for this sample, and not one of them appears only once. The biggest ten clones account for roughly 1.5% of the sample. What was sequenced was peripheral blood mononuclear cells. Every receptor here comes from a person between 18 and 75 years old in good health.

This clone was counted many times. Read coverage stops 3 residues before the CDR3 terminus; the germline J gene supplies the remainder. The chain carries TRBV7-6 and TRBJ1-4, with D perhaps matching TRBD1 (5 bases). V was pared by 5 bases and J by 7 bases, with 8 bases between. The germline V gene has CDR1 SGHVS and CDR2 FNYEAQ. This CDR3 contains 12 residues. The sequenced part of the CDR3 DNA is TGTGCCAGCAGCGGGCAGGGTGAAAAA. Translation: CASSGQGEK. The full CDR3 is CASSGQGEKLFF. Full variable domain (missing parts from reference TRBV7-6 and TRBJ1-4): GAGVSQSPRYKVTKRGQDVALRCDPISGHVSLYWYRQALGQGPEFLTYFNYEAQQDKSGLPNDRFSAERPEGSISTLTIQRTEQRDSAMYRCASSGQGEKLFFGSGTQLSVL.

This clone was observed at least ten times. The CDR3 goes on 3 residues after the read ends, and that part is filled in from the germline J gene. This chain uses TRBV7-6 with TRBJ1-1; D ambiguous. Trimming removed 3 bases at V and 1 base at J, with 6 bases between. Germline V lookup: CDR1 SGHVS, CDR2 FNYEAQ. The CDR3 length is 13 residues. This CDR3 reads CASSLARNTEAFF. The DNA read from the CDR3 is TGTGCCAGCAGCTTGGCACGGAACACTGAA.

This clone was counted ten times or more. The observed sequence ends 3 residues before the CDR3 terminus, with the missing tail filled in from the germline J gene. The rearrangement joins TRBV7-9 to TRBJ2-5; D is perhaps TRBD1 (6 bases). The CDR3 runs to 14 residues. Germline loops: CDR1 SEHNR, CDR2 FQNEAQ (reference sequence). V was shortened by 5 bases and J by 3 bases, with 13 bases between the two germline ends. CDR3 DNA (partial): TGTGCCAGCAGCAAACAGGGCTTGAAAGAGACC. This gives the protein CASSKQGLKET. The full CDR3 reads CASSKQGLKETQYF.

Comments on this clone: The read halts 3 residues ahead of the CDR3 end, with the missing end drawn from the germline J gene. This sequence joins TRBV2 and TRBJ2-1; the match to TRBD1 covers 8 bases. The CDR3 is 16 residues long. The V gene end was trimmed by 1 base and the J gene end by 7 bases; junction bases not matched to a gene: 9. Germline-derived CDR1 and CDR2 are SNHLY and FYNNEI. CDR3 DNA, as far as it was read: TGTGCCAGCAGTGAAGGGGGCAGGGGGCTCTGGAATGAG. Protein: CASSEGGRGLWNE. The full CDR3 sequence reads CASSEGGRGLWNEQFF.

This clone was counted ten times or more. The read ends 3 residues shy of where the CDR3 ends; the end is completed using the germline J gene. The V gene is TRBV4-2, the J gene TRBJ2-6; D is perhaps TRBD2 (7 bases). The germline CDR1 and CDR2 sequences are LGHNA and YNFKEQ. The CDR3 length is 19 residues. The germline V and J ends were trimmed by 4 bases and 0 bases, with 19 bases remaining between them. Incomplete CDR3 DNA: TGTGCCAGCAGCCCCCTCGGGCTGCGGGGGCGCTCTGGGGCCAACGTC. Amino acids: CASSPLGLRGRSGANV. The whole CDR3 protein reads CASSPLGLRGRSGANVLTF.

This clone was recorded at least ten times. The read finishes 3 residues shy of the CDR3 end, and the germline J gene is used to complete it. The V call is TRBV5-4, the J call TRBJ1-2; TRBD1 might be the D (5 bases). The CDR3 has 14 amino acids. V lost 4 bases, J lost 4 bases, and 14 bases lay in between. Germline V lookup: CDR1 SGHNT, CDR2 YYREEE (reference sequence). The covered CDR3 bases are TGTGCCAGCAGCCCCCGGCAGGGATTCTATGGC. This encodes CASSPRQGFYG. The complete CDR3 reads CASSPRQGFYGYTF.

This clone showed up many times. Read sequence stops 3 residues before the CDR3 end, and the germline J gene provides the missing end. The chain couples TRBV29-1 to TRBJ1-2; TRBD1 agrees at 7 bases. The germline V gene encodes CDR1 SQVTM and CDR2 ANQGSEA. The CDR3 extends over 14 amino acids. The trim removed 3 bases at V and 5 bases at J, leaving 9 bases unmatched. The DNA read from the CDR3 is TGCAGCGTTGAGAATCCTCCAGGGGGGTATGGC. Its translation is CSVENPPGGYG. The full CDR3 reads CSVENPPGGYGYTF.

The sample holds many counts of this clone. The CDR3 end is not reached by the read, which stops 3 residues before it; the germline J gene fills it in. The chain has TRBV20-1 and TRBJ2-3; 9 bases fit TRBD2. The V gene's germline CDR1 is DFQATT and CDR2 SNEGSKA (reference sequence). The CDR3 contains 17 residues. The J segment lost 1 base and the V segment lost 1 base, leaving 9 bases of the junction unmatched. Incomplete CDR3 DNA: TGCAGTGCTAGAGCCGAACGACTAGCGGTCGGCACAGATACG. It yields the protein CSARAERLAVGTDT. From start to end, the CDR3 is CSARAERLAVGTDTQYF.

This clone was counted ten times or more. The read falls 3 residues short of the CDR3 end, and the missing part is taken from the germline J gene. The gene calls are TRBV29-1 and TRBJ1-2, with 8 bases aligning to TRBD1. Trimming took 7 bases from V and 2 from J; bases not matched to a gene: 0. From germline, CDR1 is SQVTM and CDR2 ANQGSEA. There are 11 residues in the CDR3. The CDR3 bases that were read are TGCAGCGGGACAGGGAACTATGGC. This sequence encodes CSGTGNYG. The whole CDR3 protein reads CSGTGNYGYTF.

This clone has just a few counts. One base away lies a much larger clone, so this may be a sequencing read error. The read comes to an end 3 residues before the CDR3 does, leaving the germline J gene to fill in the end. The J gene is TRBJ2-3, the V gene TRBV7-3, with TRBD2 as a possible D gene (6 bases). V was pared by 6 bases and J by 6 bases, with 16 bases between. Germline V gives CDR1 SGHTA, CDR2 FQGTGA. The CDR3 extends over 14 amino acids. The sequenced CDR3 bases are TGTGCCAGCAGGTCCCCGGGGGACGGGGATACG. Protein product: CASRSPGDGDT. The entire CDR3 is CASRSPGDGDTQYF.

This clone was found many times. The DNA ends 3 residues before the CDR3 does, and the rest of the CDR3 is filled in from the germline J gene. This chain uses TRBV6-1 with TRBJ2-7; 9 bases agree with TRBD2. Trimming at V came to 3 bases and at J to 1 base, leaving 7 bases not matched to a gene. Germline V lookup: CDR1 MNHNS, CDR2 SASEGT. The CDR3 has 16 residues. The CDR3 reads CASSDLWAGGSYEQYF. The part of the CDR3 DNA that was read is TGTGCCAGCAGTGATTTGTGGGCGGGGGGGTCCTACGAG.

This clone was observed at least ten times. The DNA ends 3 residues before the CDR3 does, and the rest of the CDR3 is filled in from the germline J gene. The chain combines TRBV6-4 with TRBJ1-5; no clear D gene. Germline CDR1 and CDR2: MRHNA and SNTAGT. V was shortened by 2 bases and J by 2 bases, with 19 bases between the two germline ends. The CDR3 runs to 18 residues. The CDR3 sequence: CASSDLWKRLSGNQPQHF. The CDR3 DNA, read in part, is TGTGCCAGCAGTGACCTCTGGAAGCGTTTAAGTGGCAATCAGCCC.

This clone was counted ten times or more. CDR3 DNA, as far as it was read: TGTGCCATCGCTGCGGGGGGAGGGGGCAGGGCAGGGCATGAAAAA. The encoded protein is CAIAAGGGGRAGHEK. The full CDR3 protein is CAIAAGGGGRAGHEKLFF. The rearrangement uses TRBV10-3 and TRBJ1-4; 7 bases match TRBD1. From the germline J gene comes the end of the CDR3, since the read stops 3 residues before it. Unmatched junction bases numbered 21, after V lost 8 bases and J lost 6 bases. Germline V lookup: CDR1 ENHRY, CDR2 SYGVKD. The CDR3 extends over 18 amino acids.

This clone has a count of ten or more. With the read ending 3 residues before the CDR3 end, the germline J gene is used to fill in that end. The chain joins TRBV30 to TRBJ1-4; 11 bases are a match to TRBD1. Germline V gene sequence: CDR1 GTSNPN, CDR2 SVGIG (reference sequence). There are 15 residues in the CDR3. Trimming at V came to 4 bases and at J to 10 bases, leaving 11 bases not matched to a gene. This chain's CDR3 is CAWTSGQGATRKLFF. Incomplete CDR3 DNA: TGTGCCTGGACCTCAGGACAGGGGGCAACCCGAAAA. Based on the CDR3 plus reference TRBV30 and TRBJ1-4, the full variable domain is SQTIHQWPATLVQPVGSPLSLECTVEGTSNPNLYWYRQAAGRGLQLLFYSVGIGQISSEVPQNLSASRPQDRQFILSSKKLLLSDSGFYLCAWTSGQGATRKLFFGSGTQLSVL.

This clone was detected many times. Sequencing ends 3 residues short of the CDR3 end; the germline J gene provides the rest. This chain joins TRBV7-3 and TRBJ2-1; 8 bases agree with TRBD2. Germline V gene lookup returns CDR1 SGHTA and CDR2 FQGTGA. The CDR3 totals 15 residues. V lost 5 bases, J lost 4 bases, and 7 bases stayed unmatched. Incomplete CDR3 DNA: TGTGCCAGCAGCCCGGGGAGCGGGGGTTACAATGAG. Its protein product is CASSPGSGGYNE. The whole CDR3 reads CASSPGSGGYNEQFF. The variable domain in full, with the rest retrieved from reference TRBV7-3 and TRBJ2-1, is GAGVSQTPSNKVTEKGKYVELRCDPISGHTALYWYRQSLGQGPEFLIYFQGTGAADDSGLPNDRFFAVRPEGSVSTLKIQRTERGDSAVYLCASSPGSGGYNEQFFGPGTRLTVL.

This clone was counted many times. The CDR3 goes on 3 residues after the read ends, and that part is filled in from the germline J gene. The rearrangement links TRBV5-1 to TRBJ1-1, with 7 bases identical to TRBD1. Germline loops: CDR1 SGHRS, CDR2 YFSETQ. CDR3 length equals 15 residues. Trimming took 3 bases from V and 5 from J; bases not matched to a gene: 10. CDR3 sequence: CASSSSPYRGTEAFF. The part of the CDR3 DNA that was read is TGCGCCAGCAGCTCCTCACCCTACAGGGGTACTGAA.

This clone was observed many times. The CDR3 goes on 3 residues after the read ends, and that part is filled in from the germline J gene. The V and J genes are TRBV24-1 and TRBJ2-1, with D maybe TRBD1 (6 bases). Germline V gene data show CDR1 as KGHDR and CDR2 as SFDVKD. This CDR3 has 15 amino acids. The V gene lost 5 bases and the J gene lost 7 bases, with 17 bases spanning the gap. The sequenced CDR3 bases are TGTGCCACCAGTGCTAGACAGGTGGGACCGAATGAG. Amino acids: CATSARQVGPNE. The whole CDR3 protein reads CATSARQVGPNEQFF.

This clone was observed at least ten times. The read comes to an end 3 residues before the CDR3 does, leaving the germline J gene to fill in the end. V usage is TRBV20-1 and J usage is TRBJ2-4, with a possible D match to TRBD1 (6 bases). The CDR3 runs 14 residues. Per the germline V gene, CDR1 is DFQATT and CDR2 is SNEGSKA (reference sequence). V lost 3 bases and J 1 base, leaving 10 bases between the germline ends. CDR3 loop: CSARPTGAKNIQYF. Incomplete CDR3 DNA: TGCAGTGCTAGGCCTACAGGGGCCAAAAACATT.

This clone was picked up many times. Read coverage stops 3 residues before the CDR3 terminus; the germline J gene supplies the remainder. This chain joins TRBV4-1 and TRBJ2-3; 11 nucleotides match TRBD1. CDR3 length: 16 amino acids. Germline V lookup: CDR1 MGHRA, CDR2 YSYEKL. Trimming removed 0 bases from V and 5 bases from J; junction bases left unmatched: 4. CDR3 amino acids: CASSQDWTGGLDTQYF. The sequenced CDR3 bases are TGCGCCAGCAGCCAAGACTGGACAGGGGGCTTAGATACG.

This clone was recorded many times. The CDR3 goes on 3 residues after the read ends, and that part is filled in from the germline J gene. V and J are TRBV7-3 and TRBJ2-1; 14 nucleotides agree with TRBD2. The CDR3 runs 16 residues. Trimming removed 0 bases from V and 7 bases from J; junction bases left unmatched: 2. Germline CDR1 reads SGHTA; CDR2 reads FQGTGA. The CDR3 spells CASSLTGLAGVNEQFF. The CDR3 DNA, read in part, is TGTGCCAGCAGCTTAACGGGACTAGCGGGAGTTAATGAG.

There are many counts of this clone. The read ends 3 residues shy of where the CDR3 ends; the end is completed using the germline J gene. The chain combines TRBV4-1 with TRBJ2-3; D perhaps matches TRBD1 (5 bases). Trimming removed 4 bases from V and 1 base from J, with 15 bases in between. This CDR3 has 16 amino acids. Per germline, CDR1 MGHRA and CDR2 YSYEKL. The covered CDR3 bases are TGCGCCAGCAGCCTCGGTTCAGGGATTGGCACAGATACG. This gives the protein CASSLGSGIGTDT. The CDR3 in full is CASSLGSGIGTDTQYF.